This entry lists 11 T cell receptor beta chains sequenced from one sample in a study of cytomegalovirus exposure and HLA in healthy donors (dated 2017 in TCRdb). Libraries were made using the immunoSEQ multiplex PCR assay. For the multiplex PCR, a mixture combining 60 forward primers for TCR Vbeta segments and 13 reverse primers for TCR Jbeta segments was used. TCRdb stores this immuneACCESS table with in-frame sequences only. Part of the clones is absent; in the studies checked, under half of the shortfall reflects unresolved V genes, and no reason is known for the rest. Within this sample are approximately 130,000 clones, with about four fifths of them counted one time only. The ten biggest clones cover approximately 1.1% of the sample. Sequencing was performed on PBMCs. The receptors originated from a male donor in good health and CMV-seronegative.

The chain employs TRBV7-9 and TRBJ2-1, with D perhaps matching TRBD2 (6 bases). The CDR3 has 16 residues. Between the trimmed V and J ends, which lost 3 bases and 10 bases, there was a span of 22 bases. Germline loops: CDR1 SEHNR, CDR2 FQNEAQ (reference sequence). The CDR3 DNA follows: TGTGCCAGCAGCTTCCCTGGGACTCTTTCGTCCAGCGAGCAGTTCTTC. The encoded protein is CASSFPGTLSSSEQFF.

The CDR3, as DNA: TGTGCCAGCAGACCAGGTGGATACGGAGATACGCAGTATTTT. Translating it yields CASRPGGYGDTQYF. J is TRBJ2-3 and V is TRBV25-1, with D hard to call. In germline, CDR1 is MGHDK, CDR2 SYGVNS. The CDR3 runs 14 residues. V lost 6 bases to trimming and J lost 5 bases, with 15 bases between them.

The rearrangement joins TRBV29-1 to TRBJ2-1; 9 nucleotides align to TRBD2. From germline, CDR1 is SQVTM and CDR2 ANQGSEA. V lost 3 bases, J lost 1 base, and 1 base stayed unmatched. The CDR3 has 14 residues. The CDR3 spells CSVESGGSYNEQFF. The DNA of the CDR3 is TGCAGCGTTGAGAGCGGGGGGTCCTACAATGAGCAGTTCTTC.

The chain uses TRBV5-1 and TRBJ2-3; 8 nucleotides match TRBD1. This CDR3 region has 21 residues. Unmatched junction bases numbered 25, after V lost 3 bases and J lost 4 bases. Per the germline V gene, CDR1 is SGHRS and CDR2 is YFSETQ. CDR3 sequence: CASSSHLPDRGPEGGADTQYF. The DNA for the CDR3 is TGCGCCAGCAGCTCTCACCTTCCCGACAGGGGCCCTGAGGGTGGCGCAGATACGCAGTATTTT. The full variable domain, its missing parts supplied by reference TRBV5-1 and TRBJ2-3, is KAGVTQTPRYLIKTRGQQVTLSCSPISGHRSVSWYQQTPGQGLQFLFEYFSETQRNKGNFPGRFSGRQFSNSRSEMNVSTLELGDSALYLCASSSHLPDRGPEGGADTQYFGPGTRLTVL.

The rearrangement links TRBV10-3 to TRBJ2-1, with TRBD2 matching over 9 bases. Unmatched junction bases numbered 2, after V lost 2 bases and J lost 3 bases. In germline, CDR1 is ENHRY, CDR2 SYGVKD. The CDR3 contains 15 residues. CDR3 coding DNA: TGTGCCATCAGTGAGCCTAGCGGGGACTACAATGAGCAGTTCTTC. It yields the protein CAISEPSGDYNEQFF.

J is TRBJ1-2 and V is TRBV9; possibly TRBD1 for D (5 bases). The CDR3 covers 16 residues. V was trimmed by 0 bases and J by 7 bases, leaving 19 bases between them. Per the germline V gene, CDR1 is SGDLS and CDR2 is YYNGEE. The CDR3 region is CASSVARAGPVSGYTF. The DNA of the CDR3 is TGTGCCAGCAGCGTAGCTCGAGCAGGGCCAGTCAGTGGCTACACCTTC. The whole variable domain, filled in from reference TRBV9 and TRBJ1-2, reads DSGVTQTPKHLITATGQRVTLRCSPRSGDLSVYWYQQSLDQGLQFLIQYYNGEERAKGNILERFSAQQFPDLHSELNLSSLELGDSALYFCASSVARAGPVSGYTFGSGTRLTVV.

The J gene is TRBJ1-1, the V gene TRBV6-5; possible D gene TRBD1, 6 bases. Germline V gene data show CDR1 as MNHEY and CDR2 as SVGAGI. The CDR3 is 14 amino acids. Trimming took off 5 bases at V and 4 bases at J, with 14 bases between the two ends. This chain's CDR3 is CASSRGGLGTEAFF. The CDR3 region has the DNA TGTGCCAGCAGTAGGGGGGGGCTGGGCACTGAAGCTTTCTTT.

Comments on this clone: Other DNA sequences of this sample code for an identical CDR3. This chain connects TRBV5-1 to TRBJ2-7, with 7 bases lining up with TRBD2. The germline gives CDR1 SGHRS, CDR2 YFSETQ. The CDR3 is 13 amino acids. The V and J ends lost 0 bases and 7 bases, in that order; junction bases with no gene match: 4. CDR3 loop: CASSLGQGGEQYF. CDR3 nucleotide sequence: TGCGCCAGCAGCTTGGGGCAGGGAGGGGAGCAGTACTTC.

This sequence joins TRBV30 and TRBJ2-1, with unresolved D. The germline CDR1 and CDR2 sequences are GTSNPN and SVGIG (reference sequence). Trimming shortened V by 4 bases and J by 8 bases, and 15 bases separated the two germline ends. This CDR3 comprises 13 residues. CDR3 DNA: TGTGCCTGGAATAGTGTTCTTCGGGATGAGCAGTTCTTC. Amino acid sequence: CAWNSVLRDEQFF.

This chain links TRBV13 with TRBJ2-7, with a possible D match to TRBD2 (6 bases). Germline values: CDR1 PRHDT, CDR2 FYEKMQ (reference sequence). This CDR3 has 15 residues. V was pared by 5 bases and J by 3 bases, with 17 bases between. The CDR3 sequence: CASSPVRGGIYEQYF. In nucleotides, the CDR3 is TGTGCCAGCAGCCCCGTCCGAGGAGGGATCTACGAGCAGTACTTC.

The CDR3 DNA follows: TGTGCCAGCAGTGAAGGACCAGGTCGTTTCAACACCGGGGAGCTGTTTTTT. This encodes CASSEGPGRFNTGELFF. The chain uses TRBV6-1 and TRBJ2-2, with no clear D. This CDR3 region has 17 residues. CDR1 is MNHNS, CDR2 SASEGT, per germline. The V and J ends lost 1 base and 2 bases respectively, with 14 bases between them.